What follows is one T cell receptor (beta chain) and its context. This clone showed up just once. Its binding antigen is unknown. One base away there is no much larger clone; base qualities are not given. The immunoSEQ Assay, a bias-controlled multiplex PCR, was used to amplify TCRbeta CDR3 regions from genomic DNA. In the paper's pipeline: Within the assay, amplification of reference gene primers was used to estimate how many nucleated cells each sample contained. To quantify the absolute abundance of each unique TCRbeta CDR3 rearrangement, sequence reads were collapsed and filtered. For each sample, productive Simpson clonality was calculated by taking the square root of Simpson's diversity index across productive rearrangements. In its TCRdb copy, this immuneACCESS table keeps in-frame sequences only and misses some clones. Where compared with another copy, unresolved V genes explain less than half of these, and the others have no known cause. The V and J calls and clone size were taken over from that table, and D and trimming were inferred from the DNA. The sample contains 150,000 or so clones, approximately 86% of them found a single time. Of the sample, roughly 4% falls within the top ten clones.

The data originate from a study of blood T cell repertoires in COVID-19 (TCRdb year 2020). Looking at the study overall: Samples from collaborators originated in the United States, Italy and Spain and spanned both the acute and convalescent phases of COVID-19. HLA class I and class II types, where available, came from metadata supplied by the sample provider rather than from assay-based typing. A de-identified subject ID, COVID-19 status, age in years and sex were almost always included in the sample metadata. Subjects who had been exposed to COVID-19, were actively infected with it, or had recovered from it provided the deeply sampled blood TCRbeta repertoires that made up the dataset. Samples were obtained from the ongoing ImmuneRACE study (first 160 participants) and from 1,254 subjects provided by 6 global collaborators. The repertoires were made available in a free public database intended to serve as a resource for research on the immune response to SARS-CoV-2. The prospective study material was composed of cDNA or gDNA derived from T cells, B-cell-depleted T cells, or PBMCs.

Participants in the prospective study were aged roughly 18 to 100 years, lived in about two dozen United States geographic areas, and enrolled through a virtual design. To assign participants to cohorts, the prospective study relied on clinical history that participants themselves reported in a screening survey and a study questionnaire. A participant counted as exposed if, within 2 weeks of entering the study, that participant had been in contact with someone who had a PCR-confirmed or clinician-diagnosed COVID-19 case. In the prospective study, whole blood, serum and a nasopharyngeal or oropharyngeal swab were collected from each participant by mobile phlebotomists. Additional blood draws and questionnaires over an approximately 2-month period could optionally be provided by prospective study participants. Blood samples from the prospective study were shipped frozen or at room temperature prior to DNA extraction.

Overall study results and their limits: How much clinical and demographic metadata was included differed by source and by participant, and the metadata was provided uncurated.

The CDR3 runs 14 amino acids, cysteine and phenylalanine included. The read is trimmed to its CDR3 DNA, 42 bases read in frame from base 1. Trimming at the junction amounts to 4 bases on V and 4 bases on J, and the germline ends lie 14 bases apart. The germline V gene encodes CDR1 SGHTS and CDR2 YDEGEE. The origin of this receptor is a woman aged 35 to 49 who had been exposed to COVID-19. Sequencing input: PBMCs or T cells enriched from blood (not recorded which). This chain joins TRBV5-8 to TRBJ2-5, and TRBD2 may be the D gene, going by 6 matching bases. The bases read TGTGCCAGCAGCCTAGGGACTCCCCGAGAGACCCAGTACTTC. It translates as CASSLGTPRETQYF.